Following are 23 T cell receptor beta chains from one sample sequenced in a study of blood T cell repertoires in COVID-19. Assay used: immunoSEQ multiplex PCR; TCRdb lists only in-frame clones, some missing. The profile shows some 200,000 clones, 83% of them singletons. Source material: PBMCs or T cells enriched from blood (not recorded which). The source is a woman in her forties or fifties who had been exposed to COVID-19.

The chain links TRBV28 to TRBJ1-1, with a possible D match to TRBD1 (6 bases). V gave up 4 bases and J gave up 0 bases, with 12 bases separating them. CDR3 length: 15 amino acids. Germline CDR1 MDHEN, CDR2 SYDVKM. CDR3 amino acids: CASSSGQSMNTEAFF. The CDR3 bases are TGTGCCAGCAGTTCAGGACAGTCCATGAACACTGAAGCTTTCTTT.

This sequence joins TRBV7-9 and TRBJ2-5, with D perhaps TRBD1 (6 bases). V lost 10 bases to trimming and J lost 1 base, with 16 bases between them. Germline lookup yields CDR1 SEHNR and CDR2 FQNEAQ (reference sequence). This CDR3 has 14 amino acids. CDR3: CATILGGPQETQYF. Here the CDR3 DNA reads TGTGCCACCATTTTAGGGGGACCCCAAGAGACCCAGTACTTC.

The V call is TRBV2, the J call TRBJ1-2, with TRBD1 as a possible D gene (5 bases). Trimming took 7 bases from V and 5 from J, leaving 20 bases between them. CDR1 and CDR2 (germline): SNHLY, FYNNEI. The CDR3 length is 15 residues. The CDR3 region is CASNNRLSPGYGYTF. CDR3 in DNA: TGTGCCAGCAATAACAGGCTCAGTCCCGGGTATGGCTACACCTTC.

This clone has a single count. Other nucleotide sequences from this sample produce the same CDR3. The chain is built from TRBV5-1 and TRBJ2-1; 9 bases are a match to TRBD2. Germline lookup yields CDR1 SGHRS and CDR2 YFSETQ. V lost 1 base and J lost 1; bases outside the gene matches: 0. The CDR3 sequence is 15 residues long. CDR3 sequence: CASSLLAGSYNEQFF. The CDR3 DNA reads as TGCGCCAGCAGCTTGCTAGCGGGGTCCTACAATGAGCAGTTCTTC.

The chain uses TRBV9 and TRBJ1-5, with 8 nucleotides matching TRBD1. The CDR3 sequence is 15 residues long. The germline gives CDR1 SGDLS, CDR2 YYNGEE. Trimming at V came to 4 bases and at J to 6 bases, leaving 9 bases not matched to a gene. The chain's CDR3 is CASSLSTGVGQPQHF. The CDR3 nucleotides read TGTGCCAGCAGCCTCTCGACAGGGGTGGGTCAGCCCCAGCATTTT.

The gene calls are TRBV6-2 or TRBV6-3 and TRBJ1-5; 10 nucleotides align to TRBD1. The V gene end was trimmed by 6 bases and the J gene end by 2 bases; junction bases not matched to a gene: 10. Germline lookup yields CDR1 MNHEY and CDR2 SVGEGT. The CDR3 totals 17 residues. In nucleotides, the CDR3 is TGTGCCAGCAGCCGACAGGGGGCTTGGGATGGCAATCAGCCCCAGCATTTT. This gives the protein CASSRQGAWDGNQPQHF.

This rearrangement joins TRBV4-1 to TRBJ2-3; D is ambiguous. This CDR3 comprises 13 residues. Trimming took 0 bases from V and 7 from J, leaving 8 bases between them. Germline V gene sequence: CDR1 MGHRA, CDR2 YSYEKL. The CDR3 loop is CASSQEPGNTQYF. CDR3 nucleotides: TGCGCCAGCAGCCAAGAACCAGGAAATACGCAGTATTTT.

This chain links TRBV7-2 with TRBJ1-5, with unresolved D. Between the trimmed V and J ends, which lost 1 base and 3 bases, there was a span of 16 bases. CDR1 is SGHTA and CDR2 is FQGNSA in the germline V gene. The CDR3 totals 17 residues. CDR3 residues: CASSLEAGGSLNQPQHF. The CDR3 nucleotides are TGTGCCAGCAGCTTAGAGGCAGGAGGTTCCCTCAATCAGCCCCAGCATTTT.

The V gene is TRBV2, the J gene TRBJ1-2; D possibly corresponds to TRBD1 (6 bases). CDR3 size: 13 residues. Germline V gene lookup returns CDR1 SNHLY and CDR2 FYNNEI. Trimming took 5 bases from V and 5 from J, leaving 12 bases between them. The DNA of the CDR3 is TGTGCCAGCAGTTTCAGGGGCGGGTATGGCTACACCTTC. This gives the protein CASSFRGGYGYTF.

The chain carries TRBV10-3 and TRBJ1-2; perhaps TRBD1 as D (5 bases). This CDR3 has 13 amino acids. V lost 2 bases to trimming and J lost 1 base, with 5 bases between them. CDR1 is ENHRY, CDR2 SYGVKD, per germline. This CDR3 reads CAISEGHNYGYTF. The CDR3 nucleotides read TGTGCCATCAGTGAGGGACATAACTATGGCTACACCTTC.

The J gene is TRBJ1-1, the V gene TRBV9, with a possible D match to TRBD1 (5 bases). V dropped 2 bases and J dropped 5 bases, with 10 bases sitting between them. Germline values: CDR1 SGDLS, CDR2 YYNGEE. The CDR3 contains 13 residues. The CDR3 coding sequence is TGTGCCAGCAGCGTTAACTCAGGGACTGAAGCTTTCTTT. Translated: CASSVNSGTEAFF. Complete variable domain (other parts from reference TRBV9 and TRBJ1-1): DSGVTQTPKHLITATGQRVTLRCSPRSGDLSVYWYQQSLDQGLQFLIQYYNGEERAKGNILERFSAQQFPDLHSELNLSSLELGDSALYFCASSVNSGTEAFFGQGTRLTVV.

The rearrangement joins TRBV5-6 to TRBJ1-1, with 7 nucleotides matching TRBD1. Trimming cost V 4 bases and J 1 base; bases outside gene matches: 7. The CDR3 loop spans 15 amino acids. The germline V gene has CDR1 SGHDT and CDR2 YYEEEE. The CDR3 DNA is TGTGCCAGCAGCCGCCGGGCAGGGGGGAACACTGAAGCTTTCTTT. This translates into CASSRRAGGNTEAFF.

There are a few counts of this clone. The chain's CDR3 is CSVEAQGSSYYNEQFF. Written as DNA, the CDR3 is TGCAGCGTTGAGGCCCAGGGTTCCTCCTACTACAATGAGCAGTTCTTC. The J gene is TRBJ2-1, the V gene TRBV29-1, with a weak D call TRBD1 (5 bases). The CDR3 is 16 amino acids. The germline gives CDR1 SQVTM, CDR2 ANQGSEA. V lost 3 bases, J lost 3 bases, and 18 bases lay in between.

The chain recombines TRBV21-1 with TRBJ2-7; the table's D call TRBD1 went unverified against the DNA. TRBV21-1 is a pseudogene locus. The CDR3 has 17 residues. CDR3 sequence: CASSNGHQDSLSYEQYF. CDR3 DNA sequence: TGTGCCAGCAGCAATGGGCATCAGGACAGCCTTTCCTACGAGCAGTACTTC.

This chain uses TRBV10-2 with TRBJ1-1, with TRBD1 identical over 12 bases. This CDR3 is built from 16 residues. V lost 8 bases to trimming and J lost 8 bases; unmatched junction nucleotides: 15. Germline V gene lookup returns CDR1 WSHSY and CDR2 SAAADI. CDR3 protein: CASLGSSGTGGAEAFF. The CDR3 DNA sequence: TGCGCCAGCTTGGGTTCCTCCGGGACAGGGGGCGCCGAAGCTTTCTTT.

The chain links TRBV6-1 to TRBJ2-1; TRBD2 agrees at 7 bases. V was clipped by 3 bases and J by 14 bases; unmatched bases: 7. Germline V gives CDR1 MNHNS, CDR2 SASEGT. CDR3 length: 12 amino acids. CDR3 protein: CASSDAGVGEFF. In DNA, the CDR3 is TGTGCCAGCAGTGACGCGGGGGTCGGGGAGTTCTTC.

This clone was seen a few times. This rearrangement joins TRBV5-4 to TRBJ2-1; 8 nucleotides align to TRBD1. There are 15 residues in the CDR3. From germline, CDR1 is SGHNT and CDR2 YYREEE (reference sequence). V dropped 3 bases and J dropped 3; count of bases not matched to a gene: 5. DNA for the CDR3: TGTGCCAGCAGCTACGACGGGACAGGCTACAATGAGCAGTTCTTC. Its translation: CASSYDGTGYNEQFF.

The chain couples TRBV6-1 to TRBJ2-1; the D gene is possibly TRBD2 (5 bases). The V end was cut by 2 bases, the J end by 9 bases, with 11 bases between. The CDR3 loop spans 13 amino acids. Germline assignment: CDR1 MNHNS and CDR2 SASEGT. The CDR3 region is CASSEWAGGEQFF. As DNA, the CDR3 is TGTGCCAGCAGTGAATGGGCGGGCGGTGAGCAGTTCTTC.

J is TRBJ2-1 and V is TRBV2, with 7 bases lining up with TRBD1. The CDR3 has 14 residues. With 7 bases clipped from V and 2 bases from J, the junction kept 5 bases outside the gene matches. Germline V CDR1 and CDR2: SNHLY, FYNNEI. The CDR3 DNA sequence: TGTGCCAGCATTAACAGGGGCCCCTACAATGAGCAGTTCTTC. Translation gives CASINRGPYNEQFF.

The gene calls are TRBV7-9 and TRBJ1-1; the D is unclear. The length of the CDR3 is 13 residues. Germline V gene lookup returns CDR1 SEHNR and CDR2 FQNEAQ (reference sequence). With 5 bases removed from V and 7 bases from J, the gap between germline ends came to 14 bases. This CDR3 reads CASSPLMADEAFF. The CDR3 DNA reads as TGTGCCAGCAGCCCCCTTATGGCAGATGAAGCTTTCTTT. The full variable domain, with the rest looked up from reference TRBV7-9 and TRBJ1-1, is DTGVSQNPRHKITKRGQNVTFRCDPISEHNRLYWYRQTLGQGPEFLTYFQNEAQLEKSRLLSDRFSAERPKGSFSTLEIQRTEQGDSAMYLCASSPLMADEAFFGQGTRLTVV.

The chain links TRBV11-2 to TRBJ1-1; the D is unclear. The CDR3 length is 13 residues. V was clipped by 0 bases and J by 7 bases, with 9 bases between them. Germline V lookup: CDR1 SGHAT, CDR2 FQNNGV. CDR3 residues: CASSLERVSEAFF. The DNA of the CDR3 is TGTGCCAGCAGCTTAGAGAGGGTCAGTGAAGCTTTCTTT.

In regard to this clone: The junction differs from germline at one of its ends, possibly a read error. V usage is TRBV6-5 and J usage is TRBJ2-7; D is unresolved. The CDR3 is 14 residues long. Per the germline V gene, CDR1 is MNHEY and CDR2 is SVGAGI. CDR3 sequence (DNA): TGTGCCAGCAGTCCCCCGACACGCTCCCACGAGCAGTACTTC. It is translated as CASSPPTRSHEQYF.

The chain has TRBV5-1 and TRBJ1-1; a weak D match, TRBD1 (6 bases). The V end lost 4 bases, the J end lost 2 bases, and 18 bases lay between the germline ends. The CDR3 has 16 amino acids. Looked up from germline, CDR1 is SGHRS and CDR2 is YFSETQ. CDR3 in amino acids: CASSALTGGGNTEAFF. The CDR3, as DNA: TGCGCCAGCAGCGCATTGACAGGTGGCGGTAACACTGAAGCTTTCTTT.